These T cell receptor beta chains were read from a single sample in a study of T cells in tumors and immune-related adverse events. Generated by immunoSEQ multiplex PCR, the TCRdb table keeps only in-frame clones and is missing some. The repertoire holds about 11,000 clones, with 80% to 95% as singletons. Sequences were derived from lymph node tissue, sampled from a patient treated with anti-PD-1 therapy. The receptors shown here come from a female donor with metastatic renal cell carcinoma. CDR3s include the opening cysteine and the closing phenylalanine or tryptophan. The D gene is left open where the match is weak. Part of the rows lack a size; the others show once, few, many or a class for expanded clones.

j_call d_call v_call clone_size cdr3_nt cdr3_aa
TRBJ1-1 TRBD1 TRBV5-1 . TGCGCCAGCAGCTCGGACAGGGGCGGGGGAGCGGAAGCTTTCTTT CASSSDRGGGAEAFF
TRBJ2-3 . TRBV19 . TGTGCCAGTAGTATGATGGGCACAGATACGCAGTATTTT CASSMMGTDTQYF
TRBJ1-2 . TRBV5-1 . TGCGCCAGCAGCTTGGTCGGGGTTGGGCCTAACTATGGCTACACCTTC CASSLVGVGPNYGYTF
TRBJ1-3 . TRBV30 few TGTGCCTGGAAACGGTCTGGAAACACCATATATTTT CAWKRSGNTIYF
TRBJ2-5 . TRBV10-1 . TGCGCCAGCAGTGACGGGACTCAACTCCAAGAGACCCAGTACTTC CASSDGTQLQETQYF
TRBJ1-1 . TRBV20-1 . TGCAGTGCACGTTTGGACACTGAAGCTTTCTTT CSARLDTEAFF
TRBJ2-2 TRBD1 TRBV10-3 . TGTGCCATCAGTGAAAGGGGACAGGGACGGACCGGGGAGCTGTTTTTT CAISERGQGRTGELFF
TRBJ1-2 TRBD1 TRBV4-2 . TGTGCCAGCAGACTTGACAGGGCGGGCTATGGCTACACCTTC CASRLDRAGYGYTF
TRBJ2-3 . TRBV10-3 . TGTGCCACCATCTACGGGACCCTCACAGATACGCAGTATTTT CATIYGTLTDTQYF
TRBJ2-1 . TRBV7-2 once TGTGCCAGCAGCCCCCCCGGGGCTAGGAGAGATGAGCAGTTCTTC CASSPPGARRDEQFF
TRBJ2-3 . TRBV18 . TGTGCCAGCTCACTCGTGACGGGGGACTCAGATACGCAGTATTTT CASSLVTGDSDTQYF
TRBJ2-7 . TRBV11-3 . TGTGCCAGCAGCCAAGACAGGCTGTCTTACGAGCAGTACTTC CASSQDRLSYEQYF
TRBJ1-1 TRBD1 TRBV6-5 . TGTGCCAGCAGCTTATGGGGGGAGGGACAGGGGGCTTTCTTT CASSLWGEGQGAFF
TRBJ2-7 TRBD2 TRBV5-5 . TGTGCCAGCAGCTTGGTGGTAGCGGGAGCCTACGAGCAGTACTTC CASSLVVAGAYEQYF
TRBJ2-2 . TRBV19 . TGTGCCAGTAGTAGGTTATCCGGGGAGCTGTTTTTT CASSRLSGELFF
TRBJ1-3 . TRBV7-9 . TGTGCCAGCAGCCTCCTGTTGGGTTCTGGAAACACCATATATTTT CASSLLLGSGNTIYF
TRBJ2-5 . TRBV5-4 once TGTGCCAGCAGCTCAACCTGGGCGGCAGAGACCCAGTACTTC CASSSTWAAETQYF
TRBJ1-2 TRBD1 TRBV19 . TGTGCCAGTAGTATACCCGGGACAGCCTATGGCTACACCTTC CASSIPGTAYGYTF
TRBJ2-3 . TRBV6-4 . TGTGCCAGCTCCTGGAGGGCCGGGGGGCAAGATACGCAGTATTTT CASSWRAGGQDTQYF
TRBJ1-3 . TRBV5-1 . TGCGCCAGCAGCTTGGAAGCGGGCTCTGGAAACACCATATATTTT CASSLEAGSGNTIYF
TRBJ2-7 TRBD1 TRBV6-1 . TGTGCCAGCAGGTCACGAGGGACAGGGATGTACGAGCAGTACTTC CASRSRGTGMYEQYF
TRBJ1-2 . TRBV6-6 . TGTGCCAGCACCTTTACTGGGCAAACGCATGGCTACACCTTC CASTFTGQTHGYTF
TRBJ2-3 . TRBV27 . TGTGCCCCGGGTCTCGTGAATACGCAGTATTTT CAPGLVNTQYF
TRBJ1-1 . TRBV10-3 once TGTGCCATCAGCGCCGACCGGGGTAACACTGAAGCTTTCTTT CAISADRGNTEAFF
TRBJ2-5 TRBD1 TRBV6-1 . TGTGCCAGCAGTAGCAGGGGGCTAAAGCCGGCCCAGTACTTC CASSSRGLKPAQYF
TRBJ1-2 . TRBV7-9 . TGTGCCAGCAGCCTAACCGCCCTGACAGTTATGGGTGGCTACACCTTC CASSLTALTVMGGYTF
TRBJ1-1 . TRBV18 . TGTGCCAGCTCACCGCGGCAGGGCTGGACTGAAGCTTTCTTT CASSPRQGWTEAFF